A single sample is the source of the 5 T cell receptor beta chains below, sequenced in a study of blood T cell repertoires in COVID-19. Clones were read by immunoSEQ multiplex PCR, and TCRdb kept only the in-frame ones, dropping some. The sample lists 230,000 or so clones, 85% occurring once. Sequencing was performed on PBMCs or T cells enriched from blood (not recorded which). These receptors were taken from a woman in her fifties or sixties who had been exposed to COVID-19.

The chain links TRBV5-4 to TRBJ2-3; TRBD2 matches at 10 bases. V gave up 1 base and J gave up 4 bases; unmatched junction bases: 0. This CDR3 has 14 amino acids. Germline CDR1 is SGHNT and CDR2 is YYREEE (reference sequence). The chain's CDR3 is CASSLSGGADTQYF. The CDR3 DNA follows: TGTGCCAGCAGCTTGAGCGGGGGGGCAGATACGCAGTATTTT. The variable domain in full, completed from reference TRBV5-4 and TRBJ2-3, reads ETGVTQSPTHLIKTRGQQVTLRCSSQSGHNTVSWYQQALGQGPQFIFQYYREEENGRGNFPPRFSGLQFPNYSSELNVNALELDDSALYLCASSLSGGADTQYFGPGTRLTVL.

The chain couples TRBV5-1 to TRBJ1-3; no firm D call. The CDR3 loop spans 16 amino acids. Per the germline V gene, CDR1 is SGHRS and CDR2 is YFSETQ. Trimming removed 0 bases at V and 0 bases at J, with 10 bases between. The CDR3 DNA follows: TGCGCCAGCAGCTTGGTGGGCCTACACTCTGGAAACACCATATATTTT. This sequence encodes CASSLVGLHSGNTIYF.

The chain employs TRBV2 and TRBJ1-2, with 8 bases lining up with TRBD1. V was pared by 1 base and J by 8 bases, with 6 bases of the junction left unmatched. This CDR3 comprises 14 residues. In germline, CDR1 is SNHLY, CDR2 FYNNEI. This CDR3 reads CASSEVRTGTGYTF. In nucleotides, the CDR3 is TGTGCCAGCAGTGAAGTGAGGACAGGGACGGGCTACACCTTC.

The V and J genes are TRBV11-1 and TRBJ2-1, with D hard to call. The CDR3 has 15 residues. From germline, CDR1 is SGHAT and CDR2 FQDESV (reference sequence). The V and J ends lost 4 bases and 0 bases respectively, with 10 bases between them. This CDR3 is CASSSTLSSYNEQFF. CDR3 nucleotides: TGTGCCAGCAGCTCCACCCTGAGCTCCTACAATGAGCAGTTCTTC.

J is TRBJ2-5 and V is TRBV5-5; TRBD2 matches 12 bases. From germline, CDR1 is SGHKS and CDR2 YYEKEE (reference sequence). The CDR3 contains 15 residues. V shed 6 bases, J shed 1 base, and the junction held 4 bases outside the gene matches. The CDR3 sequence: CASTGLAGPQETQYF. CDR3 coding DNA: TGTGCCAGCACTGGACTAGCGGGGCCCCAAGAGACCCAGTACTTC.